This TCR beta chain originates from a study of cytomegalovirus exposure and HLA in healthy donors. Study-wide results and limits: When a later analysis was performed, an Asian-associated ancestry cluster reportedly had fewer N-insertions than the roughly 670-donor mean.

Primers: 60 Vbeta forward and 13 Jbeta reverse. Per the original data handling: There were around 80 million unique TCR beta chains by a later count, and approximately 11 million of them were shared. Clones were read by immunoSEQ multiplex PCR, and TCRdb kept only the in-frame ones, dropping some. V and J calls plus clone size are reproduced from that table; the DNA served to infer D and trimming. The table records approximately 200,000 clones, 60% to 85% of them present only once. The CDR3 runs to 13 residues. Trimming cost V 5 bases and J 4 bases; bases outside gene matches: 3. Germline CDR1 is SGHNT and CDR2 is YENEEA. Concerning this clone: Its specificity is unknown.

This clonotype was obtained from a man in his forties in good health and CMV-seronegative. Sequencing was done on a sample of PBMCs. J is TRBJ2-7 and V is TRBV11-3; 9 bases are a match to TRBD2. The CDR3 DNA sequence: TGTGCCAGCAGCCCGAGCGGGGGGTACGAGCAGTACTTC. Protein: CASSPSGGYEQYF.